A single sample gave rise to the 8 T cell receptor beta chains below, sequenced in a study of cytomegalovirus exposure and HLA in healthy donors. Profiling relied on immunoSEQ multiplex PCR, and the TCRdb table lists in-frame clones only, not all of them. Altogether over 85,000 clones are present, roughly 89% being singletons, with the ten largest covering 1.5% to 2%. Specimen: PBMCs. The receptor source for this set is a woman in her late teens or twenties in good health and CMV-seronegative.

CDR3 nucleotides: TGTGCCAGCAGCCCCGGGGGGAGTCTGAACACTGAAGCTTTCTTT. It yields the protein CASSPGGSLNTEAFF. The chain uses TRBV28 and TRBJ1-1; D perhaps matches TRBD1 (5 bases). The CDR3 is 15 residues long. V dropped 6 bases and J dropped 0 bases, with 14 bases sitting between them. Germline CDR1 reads MDHEN; CDR2 reads SYDVKM.

The count of this clone is one. The CDR3 nucleotides are TGTGCCAGCAGTGACTCGGCCGGGGGGGCCACAGATACGCAGTATTTT. This gives the protein CASSDSAGGATDTQYF. This chain uses TRBV6-4 with TRBJ2-3; 8 bases are shared with TRBD2. The CDR3 has 16 amino acids. Germline trimming cut 0 bases from V and 2 bases from J; bases unmatched to any gene: 4. Germline CDR1 MRHNA, CDR2 SNTAGT.

CDR3 bases: TGCGCCAGCAGCTCCTACCCCTCCCGGGCACAGCGGGGAGAGACCCAGTACTTC. Protein product: CASSSYPSRAQRGETQYF. This chain connects TRBV5-1 to TRBJ2-5; 7 bases are a match to TRBD2. Germline loops: CDR1 SGHRS, CDR2 YFSETQ. This CDR3 comprises 18 residues. V was pared by 3 bases and J by 4 bases, with 18 bases of the junction left unmatched.

This chain uses TRBV7-9 with TRBJ1-1; TRBD1 is a possible D gene (5 bases). Trimming took 4 bases from V and 1 from J, leaving 7 bases between them. This CDR3 region has 13 residues. Germline V gene lookup returns CDR1 SEHNR and CDR2 FQNEAQ (reference sequence). CDR3 DNA sequence: TGTGCCAGCAGCTCACAGGAGAACACTGAAGCTTTCTTT. It encodes CASSSQENTEAFF. The full variable domain, with the rest looked up from reference TRBV7-9 and TRBJ1-1, is DTGVSQNPRHKITKRGQNVTFRCDPISEHNRLYWYRQTLGQGPEFLTYFQNEAQLEKSRLLSDRFSAERPKGSFSTLEIQRTEQGDSAMYLCASSSQENTEAFFGQGTRLTVV.

J is TRBJ2-3 and V is TRBV5-1; possible D gene TRBD1, 5 bases. The CDR3 has 14 amino acids. Germline assignment: CDR1 SGHRS and CDR2 YFSETQ. V lost 7 bases and J lost 1, with 13 bases in between. For the CDR3, the DNA is TGCGCCAGCGTCAGGGAAAAGGGCACAGATACGCAGTATTTT. It codes for CASVREKGTDTQYF.

V is TRBV4-2 and J is TRBJ2-3; D is undetermined. The CDR3 is 18 residues long. The V and J ends lost 1 base and 7 bases respectively, with 24 bases between them. Germline CDR1 LGHNA, CDR2 YNFKEQ. Here the CDR3 DNA reads TGTGCCAGCAGCCAAGGGGCTTTAAGTCCCTTCTCGCGTTATACGCAGTATTTT. Protein product: CASSQGALSPFSRYTQYF.

The rearrangement uses TRBV28 and TRBJ2-2; 9 bases are a match to TRBD2. V shed 5 bases and J 2 bases; nucleotides not matched to a gene: 9. CDR1 and CDR2 from the germline V gene are MDHEN and SYDVKM. The length of the CDR3 is 17 residues. The chain's CDR3 is CASSPRKREVNTGELFF. The CDR3 coding sequence is TGTGCCAGCAGTCCCCGCAAGCGGGAGGTAAACACCGGGGAGCTGTTTTTT.

In its sample, this clone was seen once. This chain connects TRBV11-1 to TRBJ2-5, with D unresolved. Between the trimmed V and J ends, which lost 6 bases and 5 bases, there was a span of 13 bases. The CDR3 sequence is 13 residues long. CDR1 is SGHAT and CDR2 is FQDESV in the germline V gene (reference sequence). The chain's CDR3 is CASSPRPVETQYF. The DNA for the CDR3 is TGTGCCAGCAGTCCTAGACCGGTGGAGACCCAGTACTTC.